This T cell receptor (beta chain) stems from a study of technical replicates of blood from a few donors. This clone showed up just once. TCRdb's copy holds only in-frame clones and misses some; the assay was immunoSEQ multiplex PCR. Of approximately 70,000 clones detected, around 97% appear once; the ten largest clones hold over 0.2%. The CDR3 length is 20 residues. Germline CDR1 reads SNHLY; CDR2 reads FYNNEI. Unmatched junction bases numbered 23, after V lost 7 bases and J lost 0 bases. The V gene is TRBV2, the J gene TRBJ1-1; TRBD1 agrees at 7 bases. The TCR sequence derives from a human donor in good health. The specimen sequenced was T cells isolated from PBMCs. CDR3 protein: CASTDFKERWDRIMNTEAFF. CDR3 sequence (DNA): TGTGCCAGCACGGACTTTAAAGAGCGGTGGGACAGAATCATGAACACTGAAGCTTTCTTT.